The subject of this entry is one T cell receptor beta chain. Its matching antigen is unknown. The sample belongs to a study of T-cell reconstitution after alpha-beta-depleted transplantation in children. Unique molecular identifiers were incorporated when the TCRbeta library was constructed. TCRdb fed the PCR reads into MiXCR, producing one record per CDR3 protein. Among about 900,000 distinct CDR3 sequences listed, about 31% were seen once. Deletions cut 7 bases from V and 8 bases from J, with 21 bases between. Looked up from germline, CDR1 is SQVTM and CDR2 is ANQGSEA. This CDR3 comprises 14 residues. The study's findings and limits: T cells produced anew were the main source of T-cell counts and diversity one year after transplant.

The receptor was derived from a boy in the first two years of life who had a stem cell transplant for SCID, so the T cells may come from the graft donor. The V and J genes are TRBV29-1 and TRBJ2-1, with D tentatively TRBD1 or TRBD2 (5 bases each). Sequenced here: PBMCs, mostly from graft donor cells, sampled 360 days after TCRalphabeta/CD19-depleted stem cell transplant. The chain's CDR3 is CSGDRDPVSHEQFF. The CDR3 DNA follows: TGCAGCGGGGACCGGGACCCAGTATCCCATGAGCAGTTCTTC.